This TCR beta chain was identified during a study of blood T cell repertoires in COVID-19. About the research overall: Researchers got acute and convalescent COVID-19 samples from the United States, Italy and Spain.

As handled by the study authors: Quantification of nucleated cells was approximated via reference gene primer amplification. The assay was immunoSEQ multiplex PCR, and TCRdb's table has in-frame clones only and misses some. The V and J calls and the clone size are those of that table, but D and trimming were determined from the DNA. The sample lists tens of thousands of clones; around 86% were seen once. The CDR3 sequence is 16 residues long. V lost 4 bases and J lost 4, with 20 bases in between. Germline V gene sequence: CDR1 SGHRS, CDR2 YFSETQ. The V call is TRBV5-1, the J call TRBJ1-1; D perhaps matches TRBD1 (5 bases). Material for sequencing was peripheral blood. This receptor was identified in a human donor in a cohort sampled during active COVID-19. CDR3 DNA: TGCGCCAGCAGCGAGGGGAGGCGTAGGGGCCCCACTGAAGCTTTCTTT. It codes for CASSEGRRRGPTEAFF.